This T cell receptor beta chain was sequenced during a study of early T cells in non-severe SARS-CoV-2 infection. Across the study: Chains were not paired, and sequencing was done on bulk RNA from unsorted whole blood.

Unique molecular identifiers (one per individual cDNA molecule) were attached. TCRdb ran MiXCR on the 5' RACE reads and lists one entry per CDR3 protein. The sample yields 70,000 or so distinct CDR3 sequences, 10% seen once. This CDR3 contains 13 residues. Looked up from germline, CDR1 is SSHAT and CDR2 is FNYEAQ (reference sequence). Study-wide points: Matches to VDJdb favored anti-spike CD8 responses and missed private and CD4 specificities.

About this clonotype: Its antigen is not identified. The junction differs from germline at one of its ends, possibly a read error.

The chain carries TRBV7-7 and TRBJ2-5, with D unresolved. Sequences were derived from whole blood, sampled at baseline. This TCR came from an adult who was a healthcare worker with PCR-confirmed SARS-CoV-2 infection or an uninfected control (not recorded which). CDR3 DNA sequence: TGTGCTAGCAGCTACGGACCCCAAGAGACCCAGTACTTC. As protein: CASSYGPQETQYF.